The 15 T cell receptor beta chains reported below all come from one sample, sequenced in a study of CD4+ T cells in melanoma. Method: immunoSEQ multiplex PCR; TCRdb's copy keeps in-frame clones and lacks some. The sample gives 15,000 to 20,000 clones, around four fifths of which show up once; roughly 5% is in the top ten. The sequenced material came from cells from a culture (not recorded whether cultured in vitro). The receptors were gathered from a human donor with melanoma.

The chain employs TRBV6-5 and TRBJ1-6; no reliable D call. The V gene's germline CDR1 is MNHEY and CDR2 SVGAGI. V was pared by 2 bases and J by 6 bases, with 14 bases between. This CDR3 comprises 16 residues. The CDR3: CASSYGPGRLNSPLHF. The CDR3 nucleotides are TGTGCCAGCAGTTACGGCCCAGGTCGCCTTAATTCACCCCTCCACTTT.

The V and J genes are TRBV7-8 and TRBJ1-1; D perhaps matches TRBD1 (6 bases). Per germline, CDR1 SGHVS and CDR2 FQNEAQ. The CDR3 has 16 residues. V was pared by 1 base and J by 1 base, with 13 bases between. The CDR3 DNA follows: TGTGCCAGCAGCTTAGGACAGGTGGTACGGAACACTGAAGCTTTCTTT. Its protein product is CASSLGQVVRNTEAFF.

The chain employs TRBV6-5 and TRBJ1-4; D may be TRBD1 (6 bases). V lost 7 bases, J lost 3 bases, and 15 bases lay in between. The CDR3 loop spans 15 amino acids. Germline V gene data show CDR1 as MNHEY and CDR2 as SVGAGI. CDR3 sequence: CASKPEGVANEKLFF. CDR3 sequence (DNA): TGTGCCAGCAAACCCGAGGGGGTGGCTAATGAAAAACTGTTTTTT.

This clone was found once. This chain joins TRBV18 and TRBJ2-7; 8 bases match TRBD1. The V gene's germline CDR1 is KGHSH and CDR2 LQKENI. The CDR3 totals 14 residues. V dropped 8 bases and J dropped 0; count of bases not matched to a gene: 6. The CDR3 spells CASTRDRSSYEQYF. CDR3 nucleotides: TGTGCCAGCACCCGGGACAGGAGCTCCTACGAGCAGTACTTC.

This chain joins TRBV10-1 and TRBJ2-3, with D perhaps matching TRBD2 (7 bases). The CDR3 runs 15 residues. V was shortened by 4 bases and J by 4 bases, with 15 bases between the two germline ends. CDR1 WNHNN and CDR2 SYGVQD come from the germline V gene (reference sequence). The CDR3 loop is CASSVGPGGPDTQYF. For the CDR3, the DNA is TGCGCCAGCAGTGTGGGACCGGGGGGCCCAGATACGCAGTATTTT.

V and J are TRBV29-1 and TRBJ2-1; 9 bases line up with TRBD2. Per germline, CDR1 SQVTM and CDR2 ANQGSEA. CDR3 length: 18 residues. Trimming cost V 4 bases and J 0 bases; bases outside gene matches: 13. The CDR3 spells CSVVRRRGGQGSYNEQFF. The CDR3 coding sequence is TGCAGCGTTGTACGTCGGCGGGGGGGTCAGGGCTCCTACAATGAGCAGTTCTTC.

The chain is built from TRBV19 and TRBJ2-2, with D possibly matching TRBD2 (5 bases). In germline, CDR1 is LNHDA, CDR2 SQIVND (reference sequence). The ends were cut back, 2 bases at V and 0 bases at J, with 7 bases in the middle. CDR3 length equals 15 residues. CDR3 nucleotides: TGTGCCAGTAGTATACGAGGGTCGAACACCGGGGAGCTGTTTTTT. It is translated as CASSIRGSNTGELFF. The full variable domain, its missing parts supplied by reference TRBV19 and TRBJ2-2, is DGGITQSPKYLFRKEGQNVTLSCEQNLNHDAMYWYRQDPGQGLRLIYYSQIVNDFQKGDIAEGYSVSREKKESFPLTVTSAQKNPTAFYLCASSIRGSNTGELFFGEGSRLTVL.

This clone appeared a single time. The chain joins TRBV5-1 to TRBJ2-5; possible D gene TRBD1, 5 bases. The CDR3 spans 15 residues. Trimming shortened V by 2 bases and J by 2 bases, and 13 bases separated the two germline ends. Germline V gene lookup returns CDR1 SGHRS and CDR2 YFSETQ. Written as DNA, the CDR3 is TGCGCCAGCAGCTTCCCTCTCGCAGGGCAAGAGACCCAGTACTTC. Translated, it gives CASSFPLAGQETQYF.

This clone was observed once. The rearrangement uses TRBV15 and TRBJ2-1; D uncertain. The CDR3 has 16 amino acids. From germline, CDR1 is LNHNV and CDR2 YYDKDF (reference sequence). The V and J ends lost 5 bases and 0 bases respectively, with 14 bases between them. The CDR3 sequence: CATSPIPTASYNEQFF. The CDR3 DNA reads as TGTGCCACCAGCCCCATCCCTACCGCCTCCTACAATGAGCAGTTCTTC.

The chain has TRBV7-2 and TRBJ2-4; D is ambiguous. Germline V gene data show CDR1 as SGHTA and CDR2 as FQGNSA. Trimming left V 2 bases short and J 0 bases short, with 14 bases between. This CDR3 is built from 17 residues. The CDR3, as DNA: TGTGCCAGCAGCTTAACGCCGGTAACAGTAGCCAAAAACATTCAGTACTTC. Protein: CASSLTPVTVAKNIQYF.

This rearrangement joins TRBV5-1 to TRBJ2-3; D gene uncertain. Germline CDR1 is SGHRS and CDR2 is YFSETQ. Trimming removed 5 bases from V and 4 bases from J, with 11 bases in between. This CDR3 is 13 amino acids long. The CDR3 here is CASRTPDADTQYF. The DNA for the CDR3 is TGCGCCAGCAGAACCCCGGACGCAGATACGCAGTATTTT.

V gene TRBV2 combines with J gene TRBJ2-3; no reliable D call. From germline, CDR1 is SNHLY and CDR2 FYNNEI. This CDR3 region has 11 residues. V shed 6 bases and J shed 8 bases, with 9 bases lying between them. CDR3: CASSELGTQYF. CDR3 DNA sequence: TGTGCCAGCAGCGAACTTGGTACGCAGTATTTT.

This clone was counted only a few times. The chain uses TRBV6-1 and TRBJ1-2, with D perhaps TRBD1 (5 bases). V was cut by 4 bases and J by 4 bases, with 22 bases left in between. This CDR3 contains 17 residues. Germline V lookup: CDR1 MNHNS, CDR2 SASEGT. The DNA of the CDR3 is TGTGCCAGCAGTGGGGCCCGAACGGGAAAGGGGTTCTATGGCTACACCTTC. This codes for CASSGARTGKGFYGYTF.

Only one count was recorded for this clone. The chain joins TRBV18 to TRBJ1-2, with D hard to call. The CDR3 totals 13 residues. The ends were cut back, 2 bases at V and 6 bases at J, with 10 bases in the middle. Germline loops: CDR1 KGHSH, CDR2 LQKENI. The CDR3 loop reads CASSPASGDGYTF. The CDR3 region has the DNA TGTGCCAGCTCACCAGCCAGTGGTGATGGCTACACCTTC.

The chain couples TRBV4-2 to TRBJ2-5, with D possibly being TRBD1 (6 bases). The CDR3 loop spans 17 amino acids. CDR1 and CDR2 from the germline V gene are LGHNA and YNFKEQ. Trimming removed 0 bases from V and 0 bases from J, with 14 bases in between. The chain's CDR3 is CASSQDNGDMYQETQYF. The CDR3 bases are TGTGCCAGCAGCCAAGATAACGGGGACATGTACCAAGAGACCCAGTACTTC.